The T cell receptor (beta chain) described here comes from a study of response to subunit inactivated influenza vaccine. Study outcomes and limitations: The study's authors posited that every seasonal influenza vaccination enlists few new T cells.

J lost 2 bases, V lost 0 bases, and 0 bases had no gene match. The germline V gene has CDR1 MNHEY and CDR2 SVGAGI. The CDR3 runs 16 residues. This clonotype was recorded a few times. Its antigen is currently unknown. MiXCR was run by TCRdb on the RT-PCR reads, yielding one entry per CDR3 protein. The profile shows fewer than 700,000 distinct CDR3 sequences, 10% to 15% of them singletons. The chain uses TRBV6-5 and TRBJ2-6, with TRBD1 identical over 8 bases. The input for sequencing was PBMCs from blood, taken roughly 6 weeks after vaccination. This TCR came from a man aged 50 or older who received an inactivated influenza vaccine. CDR3 amino acids: CASSYSTGAGANVLTF. CDR3 bases: TGTGCCAGCAGTTACTCGACAGGGGCTGGGGCCAACGTCCTGACTTTC.